The 30 T cell receptor beta chains below were found in one sample sequenced in a study of tumor and adjacent non-tumor tissue in lung cancer (dated by TCRdb to the late 2010s). Library preparation used multiplex PCR. TCRdb shows the sequencer as Illumina HiSeq 2500. TCRbeta libraries were constructed through three rounds of nested PCR with primers (Table S4) according to protocols adapted from ARM-PCR. The public reads were quality trimmed at Q25 with fastp and then assembled into clones with MiXCR by TCRdb, keeping productive beta chains. Each CDR3 protein gets just one entry, which takes the most common genes and DNA from the rows behind it. The sample profile shows around 66,000 distinct CDR3 sequences; around 78% of them were found once. 28% of the sample lies in the top ten. RNA was isolated from bulk unsorted tissue, and RNA quality was assessed with a NanoDrop ND-1000 and an Agilent 2100. Sequenced sample: lung tumor tissue. Source of these receptors: a man in his fifties or sixties with non-small cell lung cancer.

With respect to this clonotype: The germline gene is not matched at one end of the junction; a read error may be the cause. The V and J genes are TRBV6-5 and TRBJ1-1; D is unresolved. In germline, CDR1 is MNHEY, CDR2 SVGAGI. The CDR3 runs 15 residues. As DNA, the CDR3 is TGTGCCAGCAGTTACTCGAGGCAGTGTGAAACTGAAGTTTTCTTT. Its translation: CASSYSRQCETEVFF.

In the case of this clonotype: At one end, the junction sequence differs from germline, possibly due to a read error. The V gene is TRBV6-1, the J gene TRBJ2-7; 7 positions agree with TRBD2. The CDR3 runs 14 residues. Germline V gene data show CDR1 as MNHNS and CDR2 as SASEGT. CDR3 sequence (DNA): TGTGCCATCAGTGATGGTCTAGCGGACTACAAGCAGTACTTC. This sequence encodes CAISDGLADYKQYF.

This clonotype has a count of ten or more. The V and J genes are TRBV6-6 and TRBJ1-1, with unresolved D. The CDR3 runs to 15 residues. Germline V gene data show CDR1 as MNHNY and CDR2 as SVGAGI (reference sequence). V shed 8 bases and J shed 0 bases, with 16 bases lying between them. CDR3 amino acids: CASGLEKPMNTEAFF. The DNA for the CDR3 is TGTGCCAGCGGGTTGGAGAAACCCATGAACACTGAAGCTTTCTTT.

As concerns this clonotype: This CDR3 is missing its conserved last phenylalanine or tryptophan, likely due to a read error. The V call is TRBV29-1, the J call TRBJ1-1; D is undetermined. This CDR3 spans 13 amino acids. CDR1 and CDR2 (germline): SQVTM, ANQGSEA. V gave up 5 bases and J gave up 0 bases, with 10 bases separating them. The CDR3 DNA is TGCAGCGTTTGGGTACGGATGAACACTGAAGCTTTCTAT. Residues: CSVWVRMNTEAFY.

Points on this clonotype: The junction and the germline gene differ at one end; a read error may be behind it. The chain recombines TRBV10-3 with TRBJ2-5; D possibly uses TRBD1 or TRBD2 (6 bases each). Germline CDR1 and CDR2: ENHRY and SYGVKD. This CDR3 spans 12 amino acids. CDR3 DNA: TGTGACATCAGTGAGAGGGGGGAGACACAGTACTTC. Translation gives CDISERGETQYF.

A note on this clonotype: Relative to the germline gene, one junction end is altered; a read error may explain this. The genes are TRBV20-1 and TRBJ1-1, with D tentatively TRBD1 (6 bases). Germline assignment: CDR1 DFQATT and CDR2 SNEGSKA (reference sequence). The CDR3 is 15 amino acids. In nucleotides, the CDR3 is TGCAGTGCTAGATATTGGGAGCAGGGGATCACTGAAGCTGTCTTT. Protein product: CSARYWEQGITEAVF.

V and J are TRBV20-1 and TRBJ1-6; D not resolved. The CDR3 is 13 residues long. The V end was cut by 2 bases, the J end by 7 bases, with 9 bases between. Looked up from germline, CDR1 is DFQATT and CDR2 is SNEGSKA (reference sequence). CDR3 region: CSARSVQNSPLHF. The CDR3 region has the DNA TGCAGTGCTAGATCAGTCCAGAATTCACCCCTCCACTTT.

The rearrangement uses TRBV10-3 and TRBJ1-1, with D hard to call. The V and J ends lost 3 bases and 8 bases respectively, with 7 bases between them. Germline CDR1 ENHRY, CDR2 SYGVKD. This CDR3 spans 11 amino acids. CDR3 in amino acids: CAISEDQEAFF. The DNA of the CDR3 is TGTGCCATCAGTGAAGATCAGGAAGCTTTCTTT.

Points on this clonotype: Likely a read error: the CDR3 ends without its conserved phenylalanine or tryptophan. The DNA is left out, because the CDR3 cannot be placed on it with certainty; the CDR3 is given as TCRdb lists it. CDR3 protein: CASSFRAGGVRGQCI. The chain joins TRBV28 to TRBJ2-1; TRBD1 was called by the table and not checked on the DNA. Looked up from germline, CDR1 is MDHEN and CDR2 is SYDVKM. Termini included, the CDR3 measures 15 amino acids.

This clonotype was seen only a few times. Given a much more abundant clone one base away, this may be a read error. The rearrangement joins TRBV12-5 to TRBJ2-7; possible D gene TRBD1, 6 bases. CDR1 is LGHNT and CDR2 is FRNRAP in the germline V gene. Trimming stripped 8 bases from V and 3 bases from J, with 20 bases between. This CDR3 is built from 15 residues. In DNA, the CDR3 is TGTGCTAGTAGAATTAGGACGGGACACAGCTACGAGCAGTACTTC. This gives the protein CASRIRTGHSYEQYF.

The chain carries TRBV6-6 and TRBJ2-3; D call uncertain. TRBJ1-5 matches the DNA end more closely, so the J call is doubtful. This CDR3 is built from 10 residues. The germline CDR1 and CDR2 sequences are MNHNY and SVGAGI (reference sequence). CDR3 residues: CVIGTDTQHF. The CDR3 DNA sequence: TGTGTCATCGGCACAGATACGCAGCATTTT.

The V gene is TRBV11-1, the J gene TRBJ2-7; no clear D. Germline assignment: CDR1 SGHAT and CDR2 FQDESV (reference sequence). With 4 bases removed from V and 2 bases from J, the gap between germline ends came to 9 bases. The CDR3 runs 13 residues. The CDR3 is CASSYMLAYEQYF. The CDR3 nucleotides are TGTGCCAGCAGCTACATGTTGGCCTACGAGCAGTACTTC. Combining the CDR3 with reference TRBV11-1 and TRBJ2-7 gives the whole variable domain EAEVAQSPRYKITEKSQAVAFWCDPISGHATLYWYRQILGQGPELLVQFQDESVVDDSQLPKDRFSAERLKGVDSTLKIQPAELGDSAMYLCASSYMLAYEQYFGPGTRLTVT.

Concerning this clonotype: At one end, the junction sequence differs from germline, possibly due to a read error. V usage is TRBV20-1 and J usage is TRBJ2-7, with 15 bases aligning to TRBD2. The CDR3 covers 18 residues. Germline lookup yields CDR1 DFQATT and CDR2 SNEGSKA (reference sequence). This CDR3 reads CSASAGLAGGPDYYELHF. In DNA form, the CDR3 reads TGCAGTGCTAGCGCCGGACTAGCGGGAGGGCCGGATTACTACGAGCTGCACTTC.

This clonotype has more than one count but fewer than ten. The J gene is TRBJ2-1, the V gene TRBV6-5; no reliable D call. With 0 bases removed from V and 7 bases from J, the gap between germline ends came to 13 bases. Germline CDR1 and CDR2: MNHEY and SVGAGI. The CDR3 totals 15 residues. For the CDR3, the DNA is TGTGCCAGCAGTTACTCGAGGCGAGATGGGAATGAGCAGTTCTTC. Translated: CASSYSRRDGNEQFF.

The V call is TRBV29-1, the J call TRBJ2-7; TRBD2 agrees at 9 bases. V lost 0 bases and J lost 5; bases outside the gene matches: 11. CDR1 is SQVTM and CDR2 is ANQGSEA in the germline V gene. This CDR3 has 16 residues. CDR3 coding DNA: TGCAGCGTTGAAGATGGGATGGGACTAGCTGGAGACGAGCAGTACTTC. Amino acid sequence: CSVEDGMGLAGDEQYF.

This clonotype was seen at least ten times. The chain has TRBV28 and TRBJ1-1, with TRBD1 matching over 10 bases. CDR3 size: 14 residues. From germline, CDR1 is MDHEN and CDR2 SYDVKM. V lost 4 bases to trimming and J lost 11 bases; unmatched junction nucleotides: 10. In nucleotides, the CDR3 is TGTGCCAGCAGTTGGGGGGGACAGGGGATACGGGCTTTCTTT. It encodes CASSWGGQGIRAFF.

Only a few counts were recorded for this clonotype. The V gene is TRBV29-1, the J gene TRBJ2-7; D is perhaps TRBD1 (7 bases). CDR3 length: 13 residues. With 6 bases removed from V and 1 base from J, the gap between germline ends came to 13 bases. The germline CDR1 and CDR2 sequences are SQVTM and ANQGSEA. CDR3 loop: CSVVRDRSYEQYF. The CDR3 DNA follows: TGCAGCGTCGTGCGGGACAGATCCTACGAGCAGTACTTC.

Comment on this clonotype: One junction end does not reproduce the germline sequence, and a read error may be involved. This chain connects TRBV6-5 to TRBJ2-3; D may be TRBD2 (6 bases). Germline loops: CDR1 MNHEY, CDR2 SVGAGI. This CDR3 region has 14 residues. The CDR3 spells CASSIGSGTDAQYF. The CDR3 DNA sequence: TGTGCCAGCAGTATCGGGAGTGGCACAGATGCGCAGTATTTT.

The chain combines TRBV6-1 with TRBJ1-2; 7 bases align to TRBD1. CDR3 length: 15 residues. The trim removed 4 bases at V and 5 bases at J, leaving 10 bases unmatched. The germline gives CDR1 MNHNS, CDR2 SASEGT. CDR3 in amino acids: CASSVVAGGQYGYTF. The CDR3, as DNA: TGTGCCAGCAGTGTCGTAGCAGGGGGGCAATATGGCTACACCTTC.

The rearrangement links TRBV10-3 to TRBJ2-2; D remains unclear. The CDR3 sequence is 16 residues long. CDR1 and CDR2 (germline): ENHRY, SYGVKD. With 2 bases removed from V and 0 bases from J, the gap between germline ends came to 10 bases. CDR3 protein: CAISEVRRTNTGELFF. Written as DNA, the CDR3 is TGTGCCATCAGTGAGGTGAGGCGGACGAACACCGGGGAGCTGTTTTTT.

A word on this clonotype: With a much larger clone just one base away, this may be a read error. The chain links TRBV30 to TRBJ2-1; weak D call: TRBD2 (6 bases). The CDR3 length is 13 residues. Germline CDR1 and CDR2: GTSNPN and SVGIG (reference sequence). The CDR3 here is CAWRREEYNEQLF. The CDR3 region has the DNA TGTGCCTGGAGGAGGGAGGAATACAATGAGCAGTTGTTC. The entire variable domain, with the rest obtained from reference TRBV30 and TRBJ2-1, is as follows: SQTIHQWPATLVQPVGSPLSLECTVEGTSNPNLYWYRQAAGRGLQLLFYSVGIGQISSEVPQNLSASRPQDRQFILSSKKLLLSDSGFYLCAWRREEYNEQLFGPGTRLTVL.

The chain recombines TRBV29-1 with TRBJ2-7, with D unresolved. In germline, CDR1 is SQVTM, CDR2 ANQGSEA. Trimming took 8 bases from V and 0 from J, leaving 11 bases between them. The length of the CDR3 is 12 residues. The CDR3 region has the DNA TGCAGCCCTGTAGTGGACTCCTACGAGCAGTACTTC. This gives the protein CSPVVDSYEQYF.

Regarding this clonotype: Since a much larger clone is just one base distant, this may be a read error. No conserved phenylalanine or tryptophan is present at the end of the CDR3, so a read error is the likely explanation. The CDR3 region has the DNA TGTGCCAGCAGCCCCGGGACAGGGTTCATTTACGAGCAGTACTCC. It yields the protein CASSPGTGFIYEQYS. The chain joins TRBV7-9 to TRBJ2-7, with 9 bases identical to TRBD1. V dropped 5 bases and J dropped 4; count of bases not matched to a gene: 9. CDR1 and CDR2 from the germline V gene are SEHNR and FQNEAQ (reference sequence). The CDR3 spans 15 residues.

This clonotype was detected only a few times. Germline is not matched at one junction end, which may reflect a read error. This chain connects TRBV5-1 to TRBJ2-7; D gene ambiguous. The CDR3 length is 14 residues. Germline CDR1 reads SGHRS; CDR2 reads YFSETQ. The CDR3, as DNA: TGCGCCAGTAGCTTGCACACGGGTACCTACGAGCAGTACTTC. This gives the protein CASSLHTGTYEQYF.

With regard to this clonotype: Relative to the germline gene, one junction end is altered; a read error may explain this. The V and J genes are TRBV6-2 or TRBV6-3 and TRBJ1-4; no clear D gene. Germline V gives CDR1 MNHEY, CDR2 SVGEGT. This CDR3 is built from 15 residues. CDR3 region: CATSYFQEDGEKLFF. CDR3 DNA sequence: TGTGCCACCAGTTACTTTCAGGAGGACGGGGAAAAGCTGTTTTTT.

On this clonotype itself: Relative to the germline gene, one junction end is altered; a read error may explain this. The chain has TRBV6-5 and TRBJ2-3; D uncertain. Germline values: CDR1 MNHEY, CDR2 SVGAGI. The CDR3 spans 11 residues. The CDR3 loop reads CTSSNADTQYF. The CDR3 DNA is TGTACCAGCTCAAATGCAGATACGCAGTATTTT.

The chain joins TRBV6-5 to TRBJ1-1; D remains unclear. The length of the CDR3 is 11 residues. Germline lookup yields CDR1 MNHEY and CDR2 SVGAGI. The CDR3 loop reads CVNTKNTEAFF. The DNA for the CDR3 is TGTGTCAACACCAAGAACACTGAAGCTTTCTTT.

About this clonotype itself: An end of the junction differs from the germline gene, which may be a read error. In DNA, the CDR3 is TGCATTGCTAGTGTCTCGGGGGCTGGTGAGCAGTACTTC. Translated, it gives CIASVSGAGEQYF. The rearrangement uses TRBV20-1 and TRBJ2-7; perhaps D is TRBD1 or TRBD2 (6 bases each). The length of the CDR3 is 13 residues. Germline CDR1 is DFQATT and CDR2 is SNEGSKA (reference sequence).

The chain combines TRBV20-1 with TRBJ2-2, with 8 bases identical to TRBD2. The CDR3 totals 16 residues. CDR1 is DFQATT, CDR2 SNEGSKA, per germline (reference sequence). The V segment lost 8 bases and the J segment 5 bases; nucleotides outside the gene matches: 16. CDR3 sequence (DNA): TGCAGTACTACTTCACCGGGAGGGCCGGAGACCGGGGAGCTGTTTTTT. It codes for CSTTSPGGPETGELFF.

Of note for this clonotype: Here the CDR3 omits its conserved ending phenylalanine or tryptophan, so a read error is the likely source. The chain has TRBV28 and TRBJ2-1; the D gene is possibly TRBD1 (6 bases). This CDR3 contains 16 residues. Between the trimmed V and J ends, which lost 10 bases and 7 bases, there was a span of 26 bases. Germline-derived CDR1 and CDR2 are MDHEN and SYDVKM. The CDR3 loop reads CANRPHRTVRRNEQFL. CDR3 DNA sequence: TGTGCCAACAGACCACACAGGACAGTTCGGCGTAATGAGCAGTTCCTC.